This passage covers 12 T cell receptor beta chains from one sample sequenced in a study of T-cell memory formation after mild COVID-19. TCRdb passed the 5' RACE reads through MiXCR, listing each CDR3 protein once. The table shows 250,000 to 350,000 distinct CDR3 sequences, with just under 20% occurring only once. Input material: PBMCs or a T cell subset sorted from them (not recorded which). The receptors were sampled from a man aged 18 to 30 who had mild COVID-19 (a few samples of this study predate the infection). Cell type and time point are not known.

The chain recombines TRBV6-2 or TRBV6-3 with TRBJ2-6, with D possibly being TRBD1 or TRBD2 (5 bases each). CDR3 length: 17 residues. Trimming shortened V by 5 bases and J by 2 bases, and 16 bases separated the two germline ends. Looked up from germline, CDR1 is MNHEY and CDR2 is SVGEGT. The CDR3 DNA reads TGTGCCAGCAGTCCGACGGGACCTAGAACTGGGGCCAACGTCCTGACTTTC. This gives the protein CASSPTGPRTGANVLTF.

A few counts support this clonotype. The J gene is TRBJ2-5, the V gene TRBV5-5, with D possibly being TRBD2 (5 bases). The length of the CDR3 is 13 residues. V was shortened by 2 bases and J by 2 bases, with 7 bases between the two germline ends. CDR1 and CDR2 (germline): SGHKS, YYEKEE (reference sequence). CDR3 DNA sequence: TGTGCCAGCAGCTTTAGACTACAAGAGACCCAGTACTTC. Its translation: CASSFRLQETQYF.

In its sample, this clonotype was seen many times. This chain uses TRBV7-2 with TRBJ2-5; TRBD1 or TRBD2 may be the D gene (7 bases each). CDR1 and CDR2 from the germline V gene are SGHTA and FQGNSA. Trimming took 5 bases from V and 5 from J, leaving 12 bases between them. The CDR3 sequence is 13 residues long. The CDR3 DNA reads as TGTGCCAGCAGCCAGCAGGGGGGGGAGACCCAGTACTTC. Protein: CASSQQGGETQYF.

The chain links TRBV6-5 to TRBJ1-2, with D maybe TRBD1 (6 bases). Trimming removed 2 bases at V and 12 bases at J, with 10 bases between. The CDR3 consists of 11 residues. Germline-derived CDR1 and CDR2 are MNHEY and SVGAGI. CDR3: CASSYGGKHTF. CDR3 nucleotides: TGTGCCAGCAGTTACGGGGGCAAACACACCTTC.

The CDR3 nucleotides are TGCGCCAGCAGGGCCGGTGAGCTGGTAGGAAACACCATATATTTT. Protein sequence: CASRAGELVGNTIYF. J is TRBJ1-3 and V is TRBV5-1; no reliable D call. The CDR3 contains 15 residues. Trimming took off 5 bases at V and 4 bases at J, with 16 bases between the two ends. Germline CDR1 reads SGHRS; CDR2 reads YFSETQ.

This clonotype was counted only a few times. CDR3 residues: CASSSRRTGNTEAFF. Here the CDR3 DNA reads TGCGCCAGCAGCTCCCGACGGACAGGGAACACTGAAGCTTTCTTT. This chain joins TRBV5-1 and TRBJ1-1; TRBD1 matches 7 bases. Germline CDR1 SGHRS, CDR2 YFSETQ. The trim removed 3 bases at V and 1 base at J, leaving 6 bases unmatched. There are 15 residues in the CDR3.

The V and J genes are TRBV28 and TRBJ1-2; weak D call: TRBD1 (5 bases). This CDR3 is built from 14 residues. Germline CDR1 and CDR2: MDHEN and SYDVKM. V gave up 3 bases and J gave up 3 bases, with 11 bases separating them. The CDR3 here is CASSFGPQDYGYTF. For the CDR3, the DNA is TGTGCCAGCAGTTTTGGCCCACAGGACTATGGCTACACCTTC.

The chain carries TRBV7-2 and TRBJ2-3; TRBD2 agrees at 7 bases. The CDR3 has 15 amino acids. The J segment lost 6 bases and the V segment lost 5 bases, leaving 11 bases of the junction unmatched. Germline CDR1 reads SGHTA; CDR2 reads FQGNSA. The DNA for the CDR3 is TGTGCCAGCAGCACCAGTGTCCTCGGGGGGGATACGCAGTATTTT. It encodes CASSTSVLGGDTQYF.

This sequence joins TRBV12-3 or TRBV12-4 and TRBJ2-3, with TRBD1 matching 9 bases. J gave up 5 bases and V 1 base, and 4 bases lay outside the gene matches. CDR3 length: 15 residues. CDR3 sequence reads: CASSLDRTGVDTQYF. The CDR3 DNA is TGTGCCAGCAGTTTAGATCGGACAGGGGTAGATACGCAGTATTTT.

The J gene is TRBJ2-5, the V gene TRBV20-1, with D unclear. The length of the CDR3 is 12 residues. Germline V gene sequence: CDR1 DFQATT, CDR2 SNEGSKA (reference sequence). The V end lost 1 base, the J end lost 10 bases, and 13 bases lay between the germline ends. In DNA form, the CDR3 reads TGCAGTGCTAGAGTTAATCAGAGGATCCAGTACTTC. Amino acids: CSARVNQRIQYF.

This clonotype was seen a few times. The rearrangement links TRBV9 to TRBJ1-2; TRBD1 agrees at 8 bases. The V segment lost 3 bases and the J segment 5 bases; nucleotides outside the gene matches: 9. Germline-derived CDR1 and CDR2 are SGDLS and YYNGEE. The CDR3 loop spans 15 amino acids. The CDR3 spells CASSGTQGARYGYTF. The DNA of the CDR3 is TGTGCCAGCAGCGGAACTCAGGGGGCGCGGTATGGCTACACCTTC.

The CDR3 region has the DNA TGCGCCAGCAGCGACGCCTCGGGGGGCCAAGAGACCCAGTACTTC. It is translated as CASSDASGGQETQYF. The chain employs TRBV5-1 and TRBJ2-5; 7 bases are shared with TRBD2. The CDR3 loop spans 15 amino acids. Germline V gene sequence: CDR1 SGHRS, CDR2 YFSETQ. V gave up 4 bases and J gave up 1 base; unmatched junction bases: 7.